This passage covers 30 T cell receptor beta chains from one sample sequenced in a study of T cell responses to AZD1222 COVID-19 vaccine. Here immunoSEQ multiplex PCR was the method, and the copy in TCRdb shows in-frame clones only, minus some. This table has roughly 110,000 clones, 75% to 95% appearing once. Sequenced here: peripheral blood, sampled 28 days after the second AZD1222 dose. Receptor source: an adult who received the AZD1222 COVID-19 vaccine.

This rearrangement joins TRBV12-3 or TRBV12-4 to TRBJ2-1; D perhaps matches TRBD1 (6 bases). The CDR3 runs to 13 residues. V was clipped by 3 bases and J by 9 bases, with 12 bases between them. The CDR3 loop is CASSLMGASEQFF. Written as DNA, the CDR3 is TGTGCCAGCAGTTTGATGGGGGCGTCTGAGCAGTTCTTC.

This clone was seen a single time. The chain joins TRBV5-1 to TRBJ2-1; D is ambiguous. The CDR3 covers 11 residues. V lost 3 bases and J lost 3, with 1 base in between. Germline V gene data show CDR1 as SGHRS and CDR2 as YFSETQ. DNA for the CDR3: TGCGCCAGCAGCTACTACAATGAGCAGTTCTTC. Amino acid sequence: CASSYYNEQFF.

The rearrangement joins TRBV29-1 to TRBJ2-3, with unresolved D. V lost 4 bases, J lost 1 base, and 9 bases lay in between. This CDR3 spans 13 amino acids. Germline V lookup: CDR1 SQVTM, CDR2 ANQGSEA. CDR3 region: CSVARERTDTQYF. The CDR3, as DNA: TGCAGCGTTGCTCGCGAGCGCACAGATACGCAGTATTTT.

The rearrangement links TRBV24-1 to TRBJ1-2, with 9 positions matching TRBD1. The CDR3 extends over 15 amino acids. The trim removed 5 bases at V and 2 bases at J, leaving 5 bases unmatched. The V gene's germline CDR1 is KGHDR and CDR2 SFDVKD. CDR3 protein: CATSGAGQGNYGYTF. The CDR3 DNA sequence: TGTGCCACCAGTGGGGCGGGACAGGGAAACTATGGCTACACCTTC.

J is TRBJ2-4 and V is TRBV5-1; D is perhaps TRBD1 (6 bases). The germline CDR1 and CDR2 sequences are SGHRS and YFSETQ. This CDR3 comprises 16 residues. Trimming took 0 bases from V and 0 from J, leaving 10 bases between them. The CDR3 DNA reads TGCGCCAGCAGCTTGGCGTCAGGGGTAGCCAAAAACATTCAGTACTTC. Translated, it gives CASSLASGVAKNIQYF.

The chain recombines TRBV4-1 with TRBJ1-1, with TRBD1 matching 9 bases. V lost 2 bases to trimming and J lost 4 bases; unmatched junction nucleotides: 5. The germline gives CDR1 MGHRA, CDR2 YSYEKL. The CDR3 has 15 amino acids. This CDR3 reads CASSQSGTGSTEAFF. In nucleotides, the CDR3 is TGCGCCAGCAGCCAATCCGGGACAGGGAGCACTGAAGCTTTCTTT.

V gene TRBV19 combines with J gene TRBJ1-5; D is perhaps TRBD1 (6 bases). Germline V gene data show CDR1 as LNHDA and CDR2 as SQIVND (reference sequence). CDR3 length: 14 residues. Trimming left V 6 bases short and J 7 bases short, with 16 bases between. The DNA for the CDR3 is TGTGCCAGTAGACCCATCGACAGGTACCAGCCCCAGCATTTT. Translation gives CASRPIDRYQPQHF. Full variable domain (remainder filled in from reference TRBV19 and TRBJ1-5): DGGITQSPKYLFRKEGQNVTLSCEQNLNHDAMYWYRQDPGQGLRLIYYSQIVNDFQKGDIAEGYSVSREKKESFPLTVTSAQKNPTAFYLCASRPIDRYQPQHFGDGTRLSIL.

V usage is TRBV10-2 and J usage is TRBJ1-5, with TRBD1 matching 8 bases. The CDR3 extends over 14 amino acids. V shed 3 bases and J 5 bases; nucleotides not matched to a gene: 3. The germline CDR1 and CDR2 sequences are WSHSY and SAAADI. The CDR3 bases are TGCGCCAGCAGTGACGGACAGGGTTATCAGCCCCAGCATTTT. This encodes CASSDGQGYQPQHF.

V usage is TRBV27 and J usage is TRBJ1-5; weak D call: TRBD1 (5 bases). Trimming left V 5 bases short and J 2 bases short, with 13 bases between. The CDR3 is 15 residues long. Germline CDR1 reads MNHEY; CDR2 reads SMNVEV (reference sequence). The CDR3 DNA reads as TGTGCCAGCAGTCCACGGGACGGCCGCAATCAGCCCCAGCATTTT. This translates into CASSPRDGRNQPQHF.

This clone appeared a single time. The chain is built from TRBV6-5 and TRBJ1-2; a weak D match, TRBD1 (6 bases). V dropped 2 bases and J dropped 7 bases, with 17 bases sitting between them. The length of the CDR3 is 15 residues. CDR1 and CDR2 (germline): MNHEY, SVGAGI. This CDR3 reads CASSYVGGAVFGYTF. CDR3 bases: TGTGCCAGCAGTTACGTCGGGGGCGCGGTGTTTGGCTACACCTTC.

The chain links TRBV5-1 to TRBJ1-1; tentative D call: TRBD1 (5 bases). Germline lookup yields CDR1 SGHRS and CDR2 YFSETQ. Deletions cut 9 bases from V and 7 bases from J, with 19 bases between. The CDR3 runs to 13 residues. The chain's CDR3 is CATDRDFTYEAFF. The CDR3 DNA sequence: TGCGCCACCGACCGGGACTTCACCTATGAAGCTTTCTTT.

The V and J genes are TRBV5-1 and TRBJ1-6; possible D gene TRBD1, 5 bases. Per the germline V gene, CDR1 is SGHRS and CDR2 is YFSETQ. Trimming removed 1 base at V and 7 bases at J, with 9 bases between. CDR3 length: 14 residues. The CDR3 bases are TGCGCCAGCAGCTTGCAGGGATTAAATTCACCCCTCCACTTT. This encodes CASSLQGLNSPLHF.

This rearrangement joins TRBV27 to TRBJ2-2, with D possibly being TRBD1 (6 bases). The germline V gene has CDR1 MNHEY and CDR2 SMNVEV (reference sequence). The CDR3 spans 13 residues. Trimming pared 5 bases from V and 5 bases from J, leaving 9 bases between. The CDR3 is CASSPRGTGELFF. CDR3 nucleotides: TGTGCCAGCAGTCCCAGGGGAACCGGGGAGCTGTTTTTT.

The chain recombines TRBV13 with TRBJ2-1, with 14 bases lining up with TRBD2. From germline, CDR1 is PRHDT and CDR2 FYEKMQ (reference sequence). The J segment lost 15 bases and the V segment lost 4 bases, leaving 8 bases of the junction unmatched. CDR3 length: 14 amino acids. Here the CDR3 reads CASSSGTSGGRLFF. CDR3 sequence (DNA): TGTGCCAGCAGCTCAGGGACTAGCGGGGGTAGACTGTTCTTC.

This chain joins TRBV27 and TRBJ1-3; D is undetermined. The germline gives CDR1 MNHEY, CDR2 SMNVEV (reference sequence). The CDR3 covers 15 residues. The V and J ends lost 5 bases and 5 bases respectively, with 16 bases between them. The CDR3 spells CASSPQGGVRNTIYF. CDR3 coding DNA: TGTGCCAGCAGTCCCCAAGGAGGAGTTCGAAACACCATATATTTT.

This clone turned up a few times. The genes are TRBV5-6 and TRBJ1-2, with D uncertain. The V gene lost 3 bases and the J gene lost 8 bases, with 20 bases spanning the gap. The CDR3 has 15 residues. Germline CDR1 and CDR2: SGHDT and YYEEEE. The CDR3 DNA is TGTGCCAGCAGCTATCCCAGGTTTGGAGTAGGGGGCTACACCTTC. Residues: CASSYPRFGVGGYTF.

V gene TRBV6-6 combines with J gene TRBJ1-3; D is possibly TRBD1 (5 bases). Germline V CDR1 and CDR2: MNHNY, SVGAGI (reference sequence). The germline V and J ends were trimmed by 5 bases and 0 bases, with 17 bases remaining between them. There are 17 residues in the CDR3. DNA for the CDR3: TGTGCCAGCAGTCCACCTCCGGGACCGACCTCTGGAAACACCATATATTTT. Encoded protein: CASSPPPGPTSGNTIYF.

This rearrangement joins TRBV10-3 to TRBJ1-6; D not resolved. Germline loops: CDR1 ENHRY, CDR2 SYGVKD. V was shortened by 0 bases and J by 4 bases, with 7 bases between the two germline ends. The CDR3 totals 15 residues. In DNA, the CDR3 is TGTGCCATCAGTGAGTCGAGTGGGTATAATTCACCCCTCCACTTT. This gives the protein CAISESSGYNSPLHF.

The genes are TRBV4-1 and TRBJ2-7; 10 bases are a match to TRBD2. CDR1 is MGHRA and CDR2 is YSYEKL in the germline V gene. The trim removed 0 bases at V and 5 bases at J, leaving 7 bases unmatched. The CDR3 loop spans 16 amino acids. CDR3 nucleotide sequence: TGCGCCAGCAGCCAAGATCGAGCGGGGGGGACCCACGAGCAGTACTTC. The encoded protein is CASSQDRAGGTHEQYF.

The V gene is TRBV27, the J gene TRBJ2-7; D gene uncertain. Deletions cut 6 bases from V and 2 bases from J, with 11 bases between. CDR1 and CDR2 (germline): MNHEY, SMNVEV (reference sequence). The CDR3 loop spans 13 amino acids. Here the CDR3 reads CASSPTAAYEQYF. CDR3 nucleotide sequence: TGTGCCAGCAGCCCGACGGCCGCCTACGAGCAGTACTTC.

The V and J genes are TRBV28 and TRBJ1-2; a possible D gene is TRBD1 (5 bases). V gave up 5 bases and J gave up 7 bases, with 11 bases separating them. Looked up from germline, CDR1 is MDHEN and CDR2 is SYDVKM. The CDR3 loop spans 12 amino acids. Written as DNA, the CDR3 is TGTGCCAGCAGTCTAAGGGGACGTGGCTACACCTTC. This translates into CASSLRGRGYTF.

This clone has just a few counts. The chain couples TRBV7-8 to TRBJ2-3; 13 nucleotides align to TRBD2. The CDR3 has 18 residues. Germline CDR1 and CDR2: SGHVS and FQNEAQ. J lost 1 base, V lost 3 bases, and 7 bases had no gene match. The CDR3 protein is CASSLGGLAGTGTDTQYF. CDR3 nucleotide sequence: TGTGCCAGCAGCTTGGGGGGACTAGCGGGGACCGGCACAGATACGCAGTATTTT. The full variable domain, its missing parts supplied by reference TRBV7-8 and TRBJ2-3, is GAGVSQSPRYKVAKRGQDVALRCDPISGHVSLFWYQQALGQGPEFLTYFQNEAQLDKSGLPSDRFFAERPEGSVSTLKIQRTQQEDSAVYLCASSLGGLAGTGTDTQYFGPGTRLTVL.

The CDR3 nucleotides read TGTGCCAGCAGCCCGAACCCGACAGGGGGCAAGATCTATGGCTACACCTTC. Translating gives CASSPNPTGGKIYGYTF. V usage is TRBV7-8 and J usage is TRBJ1-2; TRBD1 agrees at 10 bases. With V trimmed by 5 bases and J by 4 bases, 13 bases remained unmatched. Germline CDR1 SGHVS, CDR2 FQNEAQ. The CDR3 is 17 residues long.

The chain couples TRBV6-5 to TRBJ2-7; 12 bases fit TRBD2. The junction had 4 bases not matched to a gene; V was cut back by 6 bases and J by 4 bases. Germline CDR1 MNHEY, CDR2 SVGAGI. The CDR3 spans 14 residues. The DNA of the CDR3 is TGTGCCAGCAGGAAGACTAGCGGGAGTTACGAGCAGTACTTC. It codes for CASRKTSGSYEQYF.

The chain links TRBV6-6 to TRBJ2-7; D not certain. V lost 2 bases and J 7 bases, leaving 15 bases between the germline ends. Germline V lookup: CDR1 MNHNY, CDR2 SVGAGI (reference sequence). The CDR3 spans 14 residues. The CDR3: CASSYLVIDGEQYF. CDR3 bases: TGTGCCAGCAGTTACCTCGTCATTGACGGGGAGCAGTACTTC.

The chain uses TRBV7-5 and TRBJ1-4; TRBD1, the D gene given by the table, was not confirmed from the DNA. TRBV7-5 is marked as a pseudogene. The CDR3 has 14 amino acids. This CDR3 is CVRSQASTNEKLFF. In nucleotides, the CDR3 is TGTGTCAGAAGTCAGGCGTCAACTAATGAAAAACTGTTTTTT.

The chain recombines TRBV19 with TRBJ2-5; 7 bases are shared with TRBD1. The V gene end was trimmed by 4 bases and the J gene end by 5 bases; junction bases not matched to a gene: 10. Germline V gives CDR1 LNHDA, CDR2 SQIVND (reference sequence). The CDR3 runs 15 residues. For the CDR3, the DNA is TGTGCCAGTAGTACGACCACAGGGGTTTGGGAGACCCAGTACTTC. Translating gives CASSTTTGVWETQYF.

The chain joins TRBV12-3 or TRBV12-4 to TRBJ2-3; D remains unclear. CDR3 length equals 12 residues. The V end was cut by 2 bases, the J end by 6 bases, with 6 bases between. CDR3 in DNA: TGTGCCAGCAGTTTAAGGGTGGATACGCAGTATTTT. Encoded protein: CASSLRVDTQYF.

The chain recombines TRBV11-2 with TRBJ2-1; D gene ambiguous. Germline V gene lookup returns CDR1 SGHAT and CDR2 FQNNGV. There are 15 residues in the CDR3. V was trimmed by 2 bases and J by 6 bases, leaving 14 bases between them. In DNA, the CDR3 is TGTGCCAGCAGCTTAAAATCTCCCTATTCCAATGAGCAGTTCTTC. This gives the protein CASSLKSPYSNEQFF.

This chain connects TRBV18 to TRBJ2-5; D perhaps matches TRBD2 (6 bases). V was trimmed by 6 bases and J by 5 bases, leaving 13 bases between them. The CDR3 totals 13 residues. Germline lookup yields CDR1 KGHSH and CDR2 LQKENI. In nucleotides, the CDR3 is TGTGCCAGCTCGCGGACGGCGGGGGAGACCCAGTACTTC. Translated, it gives CASSRTAGETQYF.